Detailed here is one T cell receptor beta chain. Its antigen is unknown. Trimming took off 1 base at V and 5 bases at J, with 10 bases between the two ends. Per the germline V gene, CDR1 is SGHAT and CDR2 is FQNNGV. CDR3 length: 14 residues. The data belong to a study of cytomegalovirus exposure and HLA in healthy donors. Study outcomes and limitations: Some V segments (TRBV6-2 and TRBV6-3 among them) were excluded as indistinguishable.

60 Vbeta and 13 Jbeta primers were used in PCR. Method: immunoSEQ multiplex PCR; TCRdb's copy keeps in-frame clones and lacks some. The sample consists of 50,000 to 70,000 clones, roughly 80% of them appearing once. The sample taken for sequencing was PBMCs. The TCR comes from a woman aged 40 to 50 in good health and CMV-seronegative. V is TRBV11-2 and J is TRBJ2-3; no clear D gene. The CDR3 here is CASSLGGPIDTQYF. The CDR3 DNA follows: TGTGCCAGCAGCTTAGGAGGCCCGATAGATACGCAGTATTTT.